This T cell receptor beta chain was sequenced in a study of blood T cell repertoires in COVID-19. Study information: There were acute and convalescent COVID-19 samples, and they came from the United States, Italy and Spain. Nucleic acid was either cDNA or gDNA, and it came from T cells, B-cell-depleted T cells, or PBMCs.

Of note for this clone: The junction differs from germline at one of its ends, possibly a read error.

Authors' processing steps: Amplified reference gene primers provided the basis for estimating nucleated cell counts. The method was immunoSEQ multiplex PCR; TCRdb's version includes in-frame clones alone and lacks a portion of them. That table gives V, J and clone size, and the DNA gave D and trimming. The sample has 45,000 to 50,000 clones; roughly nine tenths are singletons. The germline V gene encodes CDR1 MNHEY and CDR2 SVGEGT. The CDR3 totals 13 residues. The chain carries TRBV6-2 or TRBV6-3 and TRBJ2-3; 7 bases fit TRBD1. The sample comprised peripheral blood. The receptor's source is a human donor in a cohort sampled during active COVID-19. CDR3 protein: CASSYSVQGHKNF. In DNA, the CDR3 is TGTGCCAGCAGTTACTCGGTACAGGGGCATAAGAATTTT.